The 18 T cell receptor beta chains presented below share a single source sample, sequenced in a study of technical replicates of blood from several donors. Some clones are missing from TCRdb's copy, which holds only in-frame ones; the method was immunoSEQ multiplex PCR. The sample has approximately 50,000 clones, 90% to 96% seen once. The sequenced sample was T cells isolated from PBMCs. The source is a human donor in good health.

This clone is categorized as medium-sized (0.01 to 0.1%). This chain joins TRBV30 and TRBJ1-2; tentatively, D is TRBD1 (5 bases). This CDR3 is built from 13 residues. Germline V gene data show CDR1 as GTSNPN and CDR2 as SVGIG (reference sequence). V was pared by 3 bases and J by 8 bases, with 16 bases between. CDR3: CAWSPGGGKGYTF. CDR3 DNA: TGTGCCTGGAGCCCCGGGGGGGGTAAGGGCTACACCTTC.

The chain is built from TRBV5-1 and TRBJ2-3; possibly TRBD2 for D (5 bases). Germline CDR1 reads SGHRS; CDR2 reads YFSETQ. V was pared by 0 bases and J by 2 bases, with 13 bases between. The CDR3 consists of 16 residues. The CDR3 nucleotides read TGCGCCAGCAGCTTGGTCCTTAGCGCATACACAGATACGCAGTATTTT. Residues: CASSLVLSAYTDTQYF.

This sequence joins TRBV28 and TRBJ2-5; D remains ambiguous. Per the germline V gene, CDR1 is MDHEN and CDR2 is SYDVKM. The V end lost 3 bases, the J end lost 3 bases, and 11 bases lay between the germline ends. This CDR3 region has 14 residues. The CDR3 nucleotides read TGTGCCAGCAGTTTTTTCCCCAGAAAAGAGACCCAGTACTTC. This encodes CASSFFPRKETQYF.

The chain couples TRBV6-5 to TRBJ1-1; maybe TRBD1 (5 bases). This CDR3 contains 14 residues. Trimming cost V 2 bases and J 7 bases, with 14 bases left between them. Per the germline V gene, CDR1 is MNHEY and CDR2 is SVGAGI. CDR3 sequence reads: CASSYKRDQYEAFF. CDR3 in DNA: TGTGCCAGCAGTTACAAGCGGGACCAGTATGAAGCTTTCTTT.

This chain connects TRBV7-8 to TRBJ2-7; possibly TRBD1 for D (6 bases). V was pared by 4 bases and J by 4 bases, with 8 bases between. The CDR3 is 12 amino acids. The germline V gene has CDR1 SGHVS and CDR2 FQNEAQ. The CDR3 DNA sequence: TGTGCCAGCAGCTCTACAGGGTACGAGCAGTACTTC. Translating it yields CASSSTGYEQYF.

This clone was observed a few times. The V call is TRBV9, the J call TRBJ1-3; 8 positions agree with TRBD1. This CDR3 is built from 16 residues. Germline V gene data show CDR1 as SGDLS and CDR2 as YYNGEE. The ends lost 4 bases at V and 0 bases at J; junction bases unmatched: 6. CDR3: CASSSTGGFSGNTIYF. For the CDR3, the DNA is TGTGCCAGCAGCAGTACAGGGGGTTTCTCTGGAAACACCATATATTTT.

The chain combines TRBV7-9 with TRBJ2-5; 7 bases agree with TRBD1. The CDR3 is made up of 15 amino acids. The germline V gene has CDR1 SEHNR and CDR2 FQNEAQ (reference sequence). The trim removed 5 bases at V and 6 bases at J, leaving 12 bases unmatched. In DNA form, the CDR3 reads TGTGCCAGCAGCCGGACAGGAAGGGGAAGGAAGACCCAGTACTTC. Its translation is CASSRTGRGRKTQYF.

This clone was picked up a small number of times. The chain couples TRBV6-5 to TRBJ1-3, with D unresolved. Trimming stripped 4 bases from V and 4 bases from J, with 5 bases between. The CDR3 spans 12 residues. Germline V gene sequence: CDR1 MNHEY, CDR2 SVGAGI. CDR3 in amino acids: CASSSLGNTIYF. In nucleotides, the CDR3 is TGTGCCAGCAGTTCCTTGGGAAACACCATATATTTT.

This clone occurred once. The CDR3 protein is CASSQAGISSGNTIYF. CDR3 nucleotide sequence: TGCGCCAGCAGCCAAGCCGGGATAAGCTCTGGAAACACCATATATTTT. The chain is built from TRBV4-3 and TRBJ1-3; D remains ambiguous. The V gene's germline CDR1 is LGHNA and CDR2 YSLEER. The V gene lost 1 base and the J gene lost 0 bases, with 10 bases spanning the gap. This CDR3 region has 16 residues.

The chain combines TRBV7-3 with TRBJ2-1, with 7 nucleotides matching TRBD1. The CDR3 contains 16 residues. The ends lost 1 base at V and 9 bases at J; junction bases unmatched: 12. Germline V gene data show CDR1 as SGHTA and CDR2 as FQGTGA. CDR3 protein: CASSLNLDRRVGEQFF. CDR3 coding DNA: TGTGCCAGCAGCTTAAATTTGGACAGGCGGGTAGGTGAGCAGTTCTTC.

The J gene is TRBJ2-7, the V gene TRBV28; 7 bases line up with TRBD2. There are 15 residues in the CDR3. The V gene end was trimmed by 4 bases and the J gene end by 0 bases; junction bases not matched to a gene: 6. Germline CDR1 is MDHEN and CDR2 is SYDVKM. The CDR3 region is CASSSLAVSSYEQYF. DNA for the CDR3: TGTGCCAGCAGTTCCCTAGCGGTTAGCTCCTACGAGCAGTACTTC. Complete variable domain (other parts from reference TRBV28 and TRBJ2-7): DVKVTQSSRYLVKRTGEKVFLECVQDMDHENMFWYRQDPGLGLRLIYFSYDVKMKEKGDIPEGYSVSREKKERFSLILESASTNQTSMYLCASSSLAVSSYEQYFGPGTRLTVT.

This clone has more than one count but fewer than ten. The chain links TRBV19 to TRBJ2-5; the match to TRBD2 covers 7 bases. The CDR3 length is 12 residues. Germline V gives CDR1 LNHDA, CDR2 SQIVND (reference sequence). With V trimmed by 5 bases and J by 4 bases, 1 base remained unmatched. Here the CDR3 DNA reads TGTGCCAGTAGTCCTAGCGGAGAGACCCAGTACTTC. Its translation is CASSPSGETQYF.

This clone is a singleton in its sample. This sequence joins TRBV6-6 and TRBJ1-4; D ambiguous. Germline values: CDR1 MNHNY, CDR2 SVGAGI (reference sequence). Trimming stripped 7 bases from V and 8 bases from J, with 17 bases between. This CDR3 is built from 14 residues. The CDR3 region has the DNA TGTGCCAGCACTCCTGTCCCAACTAGCGAAAAACTGTTTTTT. This gives the protein CASTPVPTSEKLFF.

This chain uses TRBV10-3 with TRBJ1-4; D is ambiguous. The length of the CDR3 is 15 residues. Trimming left V 6 bases short and J 4 bases short, with 15 bases between. From germline, CDR1 is ENHRY and CDR2 SYGVKD. The CDR3 DNA reads TGTGCCATCAGCGATCGGAGAGGTGGTAATGAAAAACTGTTTTTT. Its translation is CAISDRRGGNEKLFF.

This sequence joins TRBV5-6 and TRBJ2-7; perhaps TRBD2 as D (5 bases). Trimming removed 1 base at V and 2 bases at J, with 13 bases between. The germline gives CDR1 SGHDT, CDR2 YYEEEE. The CDR3 runs to 15 residues. The CDR3 protein is CASSLRLPIAYEQYF. The CDR3 DNA is TGTGCCAGCAGCTTGAGACTACCAATTGCCTACGAGCAGTACTTC.

The V gene is TRBV2, the J gene TRBJ2-7; 8 positions match TRBD1. CDR1 and CDR2 (germline): SNHLY, FYNNEI. V lost 6 bases and J lost 3; bases outside the gene matches: 7. This CDR3 has 14 residues. The chain's CDR3 is CASRGDRLHYEQYF. The CDR3 DNA reads as TGTGCCAGCAGGGGGGACAGGCTACACTACGAGCAGTACTTC. Drawing the rest from reference TRBV2 and TRBJ2-7, the complete variable domain is EPEVTQTPSHQVTQMGQEVILRCVPISNHLYFYWYRQILGQKVEFLVSFYNNEISEKSEIFDDQFSVERPDGSNFTLKIRSTKLEDSAMYFCASRGDRLHYEQYFGPGTRLTVT.

The rearrangement links TRBV9 to TRBJ2-7, with D perhaps matching TRBD2 (6 bases). The CDR3 covers 16 residues. Germline loops: CDR1 SGDLS, CDR2 YYNGEE. Trimming removed 0 bases at V and 3 bases at J, with 16 bases between. In DNA form, the CDR3 reads TGTGCCAGCAGCGTAGGAGGTTACGGGACTCACTACGAGCAGTACTTC. Translated: CASSVGGYGTHYEQYF.

This clone is a singleton in its sample. The chain uses TRBV19 and TRBJ2-2; TRBD2 aligns across 9 bases. V was pared by 5 bases and J by 9 bases, with 4 bases of the junction left unmatched. Germline V lookup: CDR1 LNHDA, CDR2 SQIVND (reference sequence). This CDR3 region has 13 residues. The CDR3 coding sequence is TGTGCCAGTAGTGTAGCGGGAGTTAGGGAGCTGTTTTTT. Translating gives CASSVAGVRELFF.